The T cell receptor beta chain described here comes from a study of blood T cell repertoires in COVID-19. Study as a whole: There were acute and convalescent COVID-19 samples, and they came from the United States, Italy and Spain. T cells, B-cell-depleted T cells, or PBMCs supplied cDNA or gDNA.

V gave up 1 base and J gave up 7 bases, with 10 bases separating them. This CDR3 region has 13 residues. Germline CDR1 reads SGHNT; CDR2 reads YENEEA. In the authors' methods: Amplified reference gene primers provided the basis for estimating nucleated cell counts. Measured with immunoSEQ multiplex PCR; TCRdb has only the in-frame clones, and not every one. V and J calls and clone size are those listed in that table; D and trimming were worked out from the DNA. The repertoire holds about 250,000 clones, with around 82% as singletons. The TCR originated in a man aged 35 to 55 with active or convalescent COVID-19. The sequenced sample consisted of peripheral blood. This chain links TRBV11-3 with TRBJ1-1; no clear D gene. The CDR3 DNA is TGTGCCAGCAGCTTAGGCGAGTACTTTGAAGCTTTCTTT. Its translation: CASSLGEYFEAFF.